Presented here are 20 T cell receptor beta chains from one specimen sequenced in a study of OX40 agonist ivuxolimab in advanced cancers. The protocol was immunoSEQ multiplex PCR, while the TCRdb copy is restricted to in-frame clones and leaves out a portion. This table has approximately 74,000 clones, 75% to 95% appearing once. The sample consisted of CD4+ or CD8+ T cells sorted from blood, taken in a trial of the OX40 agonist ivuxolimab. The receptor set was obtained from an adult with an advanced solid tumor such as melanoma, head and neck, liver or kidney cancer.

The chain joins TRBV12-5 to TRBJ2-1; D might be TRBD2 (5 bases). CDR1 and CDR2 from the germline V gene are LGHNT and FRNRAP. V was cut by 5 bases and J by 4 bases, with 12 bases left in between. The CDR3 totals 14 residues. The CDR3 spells CASGGSGSYNEQFF. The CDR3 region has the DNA TGTGCTAGTGGTGGAAGCGGCTCTTACAATGAGCAGTTCTTC.

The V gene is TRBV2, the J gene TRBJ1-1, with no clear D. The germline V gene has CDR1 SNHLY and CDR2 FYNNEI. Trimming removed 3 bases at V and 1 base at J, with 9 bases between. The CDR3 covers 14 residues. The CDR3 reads CASSEESGNTEAFF. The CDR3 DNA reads TGTGCCAGCAGTGAGGAATCGGGGAACACTGAAGCTTTCTTT.

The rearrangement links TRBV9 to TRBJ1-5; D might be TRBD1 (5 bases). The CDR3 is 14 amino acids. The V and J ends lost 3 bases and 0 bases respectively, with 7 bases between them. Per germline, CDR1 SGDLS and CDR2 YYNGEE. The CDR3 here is CASSGGGSNQPQHF. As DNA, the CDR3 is TGTGCCAGCAGCGGGGGGGGTAGCAATCAGCCCCAGCATTTT. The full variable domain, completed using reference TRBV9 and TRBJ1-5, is DSGVTQTPKHLITATGQRVTLRCSPRSGDLSVYWYQQSLDQGLQFLIQYYNGEERAKGNILERFSAQQFPDLHSELNLSSLELGDSALYFCASSGGGSNQPQHFGDGTRLSIL.

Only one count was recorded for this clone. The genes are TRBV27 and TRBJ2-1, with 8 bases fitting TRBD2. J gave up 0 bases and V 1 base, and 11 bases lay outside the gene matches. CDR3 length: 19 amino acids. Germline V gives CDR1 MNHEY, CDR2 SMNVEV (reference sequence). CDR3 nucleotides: TGTGCCAGCAGTTTATTGATCCCGGCGGGGGGCAGCTCCTACAATGAGCAGTTCTTC. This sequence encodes CASSLLIPAGGSSYNEQFF.

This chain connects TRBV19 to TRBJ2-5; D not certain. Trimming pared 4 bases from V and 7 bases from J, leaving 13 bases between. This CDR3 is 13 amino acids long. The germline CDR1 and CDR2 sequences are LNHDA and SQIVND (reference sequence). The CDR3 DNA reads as TGTGCCAGTAGTACAAGCCCCTCTCGGACCCAGTACTTC. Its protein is CASSTSPSRTQYF. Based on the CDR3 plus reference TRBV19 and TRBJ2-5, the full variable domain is DGGITQSPKYLFRKEGQNVTLSCEQNLNHDAMYWYRQDPGQGLRLIYYSQIVNDFQKGDIAEGYSVSREKKESFPLTVTSAQKNPTAFYLCASSTSPSRTQYFGPGTRLLVL.

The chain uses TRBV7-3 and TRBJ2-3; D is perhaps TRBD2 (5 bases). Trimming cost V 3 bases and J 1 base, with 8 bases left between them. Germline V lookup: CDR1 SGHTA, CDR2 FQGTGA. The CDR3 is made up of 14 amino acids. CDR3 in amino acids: CASSFYGGTDTQYF. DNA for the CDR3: TGTGCCAGCAGCTTCTACGGGGGCACAGATACGCAGTATTTT.

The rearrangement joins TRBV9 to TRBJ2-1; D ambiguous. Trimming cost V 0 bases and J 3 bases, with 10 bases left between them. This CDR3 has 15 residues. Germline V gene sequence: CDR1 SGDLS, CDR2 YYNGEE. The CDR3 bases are TGTGCCAGCAGCGTAGCGACCCTAAACTACAATGAGCAGTTCTTC. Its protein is CASSVATLNYNEQFF.

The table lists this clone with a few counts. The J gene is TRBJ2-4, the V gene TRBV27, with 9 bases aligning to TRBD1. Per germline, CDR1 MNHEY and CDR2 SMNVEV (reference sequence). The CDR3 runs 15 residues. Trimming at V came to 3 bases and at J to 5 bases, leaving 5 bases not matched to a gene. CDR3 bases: TGTGCCAGCAGTTTCCTTACAGGGGGCGAAAACATTCAGTACTTC. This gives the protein CASSFLTGGENIQYF.

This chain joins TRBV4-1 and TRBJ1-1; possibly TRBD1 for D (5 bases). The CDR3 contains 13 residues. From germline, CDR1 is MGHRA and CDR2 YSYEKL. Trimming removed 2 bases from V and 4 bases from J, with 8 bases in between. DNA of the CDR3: TGCGCCAGCAGCCAACAGGGATCCACTGAAGCTTTCTTT. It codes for CASSQQGSTEAFF.

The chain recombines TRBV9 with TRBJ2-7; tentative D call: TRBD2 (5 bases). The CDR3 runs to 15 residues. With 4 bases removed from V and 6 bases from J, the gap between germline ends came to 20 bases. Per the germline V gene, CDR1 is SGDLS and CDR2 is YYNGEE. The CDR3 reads CASSPKMAGPFEQYF. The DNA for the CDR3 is TGTGCCAGCAGCCCAAAGATGGCGGGCCCCTTCGAGCAGTACTTC.

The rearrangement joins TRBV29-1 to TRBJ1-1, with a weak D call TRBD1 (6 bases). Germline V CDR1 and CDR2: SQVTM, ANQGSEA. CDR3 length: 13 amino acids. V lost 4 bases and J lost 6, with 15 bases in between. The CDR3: CSVAGQAVPEAFF. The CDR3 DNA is TGCAGCGTTGCGGGACAAGCTGTTCCTGAAGCTTTCTTT.

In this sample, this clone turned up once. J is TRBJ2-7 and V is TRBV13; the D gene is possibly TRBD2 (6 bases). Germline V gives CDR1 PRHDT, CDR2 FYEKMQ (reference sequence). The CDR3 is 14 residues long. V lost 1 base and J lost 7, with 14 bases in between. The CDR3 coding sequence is TGTGCCAGCAGCTTAGTGGGACTGTCGGGTGAGCAGTACTTC. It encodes CASSLVGLSGEQYF.

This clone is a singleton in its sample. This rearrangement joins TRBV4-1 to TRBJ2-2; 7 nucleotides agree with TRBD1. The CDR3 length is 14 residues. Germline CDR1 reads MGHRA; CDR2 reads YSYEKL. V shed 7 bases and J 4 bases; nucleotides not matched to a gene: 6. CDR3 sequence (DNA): TGCGCCAGCACCGACAGGGAAGGCACCGGGGAGCTGTTTTTT. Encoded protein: CASTDREGTGELFF.

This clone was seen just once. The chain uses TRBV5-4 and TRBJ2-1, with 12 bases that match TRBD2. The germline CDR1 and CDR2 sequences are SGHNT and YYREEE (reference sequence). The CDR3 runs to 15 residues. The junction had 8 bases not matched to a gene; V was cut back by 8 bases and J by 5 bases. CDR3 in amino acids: CASNPGLAGDNEQFF. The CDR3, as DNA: TGTGCCAGTAACCCGGGACTAGCGGGTGACAATGAGCAGTTCTTC.

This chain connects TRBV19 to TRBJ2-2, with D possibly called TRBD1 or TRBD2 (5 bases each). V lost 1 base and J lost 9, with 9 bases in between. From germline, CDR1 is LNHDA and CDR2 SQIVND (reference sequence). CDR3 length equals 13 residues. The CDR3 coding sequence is TGTGCCAGTAGTATAGGGGGGTTAAGGGAGCTGTTTTTT. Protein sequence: CASSIGGLRELFF.

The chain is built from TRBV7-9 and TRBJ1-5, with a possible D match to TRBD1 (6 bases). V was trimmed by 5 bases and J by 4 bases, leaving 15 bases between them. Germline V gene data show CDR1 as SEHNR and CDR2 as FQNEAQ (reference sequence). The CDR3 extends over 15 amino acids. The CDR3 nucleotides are TGTGCCAGCAGCGCCGGTACAGGGTTGAATCAGCCCCAGCATTTT. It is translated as CASSAGTGLNQPQHF.

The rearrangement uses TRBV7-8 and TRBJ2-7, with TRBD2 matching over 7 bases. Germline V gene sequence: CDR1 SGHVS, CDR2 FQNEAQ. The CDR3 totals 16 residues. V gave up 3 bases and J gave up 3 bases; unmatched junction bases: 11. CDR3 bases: TGTGCCAGCAGCTTCGTCGCGGGAGCTCCCGACTACGAGCAGTACTTC. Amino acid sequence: CASSFVAGAPDYEQYF.

As DNA, the CDR3 is TGTGCCAGCAGACCAACTAGCTACAATGAGCAGTTCTTC. It encodes CASRPTSYNEQFF. This sequence joins TRBV6-5 and TRBJ2-1; perhaps TRBD2 as D (5 bases). The CDR3 covers 13 residues. Looked up from germline, CDR1 is MNHEY and CDR2 is SVGAGI. V dropped 6 bases and J dropped 3 bases, with 9 bases sitting between them.

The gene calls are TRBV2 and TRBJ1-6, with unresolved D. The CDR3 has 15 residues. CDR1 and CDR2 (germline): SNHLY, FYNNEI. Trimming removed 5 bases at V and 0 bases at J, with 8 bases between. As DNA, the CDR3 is TGTGCCAGCAGTCCCTCCAGCTCCTATAATTCACCCCTCCACTTT. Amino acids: CASSPSSSYNSPLHF.

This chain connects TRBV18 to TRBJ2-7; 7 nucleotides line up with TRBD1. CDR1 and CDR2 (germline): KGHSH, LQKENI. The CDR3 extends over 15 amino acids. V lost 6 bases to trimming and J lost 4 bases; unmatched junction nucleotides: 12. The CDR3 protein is CASSADRSATYEQYF. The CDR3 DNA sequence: TGTGCCAGCTCCGCGGACAGGTCAGCGACGTACGAGCAGTACTTC.